This T cell receptor beta chain was recovered during a study of identical twins. About this clonotype: The antigen remains undetermined.

The CDR3 has 16 residues. V was trimmed by 0 bases and J by 6 bases, leaving 16 bases between them. CDR1 is SGHRS, CDR2 YFSETQ, per germline. TCRdb analysed the 5' RACE reads with MiXCR anew, one entry per CDR3 protein. The table shows 460,000 or so distinct CDR3 sequences, with approximately 15% occurring only once. Everyone who donated was a healthy Caucasian. Study-wide points: Some out-of-frame alpha sequences were shared by twins, and these showed excess low generation probability. Reduced insertions were recorded for abundant cord blood beta clonotypes, with no such pattern in memory repertoires.

These records were also assigned to another study, of yellow fever vaccine responses in identical twins.

The receptor's source is a woman between 18 and 30 years old in good health. Sequencing input: CD4+ T cells sorted from blood. The chain uses TRBV5-1 and TRBJ1-5; D not certain. The CDR3 region is CASSLGFSDIGQPQHF. CDR3 nucleotides: TGCGCCAGCAGCTTGGGTTTCAGCGATATCGGTCAGCCCCAGCATTTT.